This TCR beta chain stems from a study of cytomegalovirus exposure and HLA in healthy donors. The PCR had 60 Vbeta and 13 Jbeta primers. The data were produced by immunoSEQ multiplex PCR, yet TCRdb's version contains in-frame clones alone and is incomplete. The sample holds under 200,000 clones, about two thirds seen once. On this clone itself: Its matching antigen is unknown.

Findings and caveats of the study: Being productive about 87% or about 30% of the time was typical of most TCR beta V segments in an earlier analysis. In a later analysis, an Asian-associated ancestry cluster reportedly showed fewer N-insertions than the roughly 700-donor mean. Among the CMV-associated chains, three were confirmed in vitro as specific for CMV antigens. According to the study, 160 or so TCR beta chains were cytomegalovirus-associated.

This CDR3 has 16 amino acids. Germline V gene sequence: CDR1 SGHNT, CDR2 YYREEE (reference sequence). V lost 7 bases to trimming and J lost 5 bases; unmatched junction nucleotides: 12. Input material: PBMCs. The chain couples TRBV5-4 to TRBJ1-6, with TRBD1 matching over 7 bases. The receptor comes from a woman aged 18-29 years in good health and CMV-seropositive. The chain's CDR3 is CASQKSGTANNSPLHF. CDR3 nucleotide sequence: TGTGCCAGCCAAAAGTCCGGGACAGCTAATAATTCACCCCTCCACTTT. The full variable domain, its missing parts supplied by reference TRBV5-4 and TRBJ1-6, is ETGVTQSPTHLIKTRGQQVTLRCSSQSGHNTVSWYQQALGQGPQFIFQYYREEENGRGNFPPRFSGLQFPNYSSELNVNALELDDSALYLCASQKSGTANNSPLHFGNGTRLTVT.